A selection of T cell receptor beta chains follows, all from one sample in a study of blood T cells in healthy people across ages. TCRdb re-called the 5' RACE reads with MiXCR, one entry per CDR3 protein. The top ten hold under 8% of the sample, which has over a million distinct CDR3 sequences, 42% seen once. The sequenced sample consisted of blood. Source of these receptors: a woman aged 18-29 years in good health. Both conserved end residues are part of each CDR3. D genes are given only for firm matches. Rows give clone size only sometimes, using once, few, many, or a class for an expanded clone.

J gene	V gene	clone size	D gene	CDR3 DNA	CDR3 protein
TRBJ1-2	TRBV6-1	-	-	TGTGCCAGCAGTGAAGGGACAGTTCCTAACTATGGCTACACCTTC	CASSEGTVPNYGYTF
TRBJ2-5	TRBV4-2	once	TRBD1	TGTGCCAGCAGAATGGGGACAGGGGGAGGCCAAGAGACCCAGTACTTC	CASRMGTGGGQETQYF
TRBJ2-1	TRBV7-9	-	TRBD2	TGTGCCAGCAGCTCAGGACTAGCGTTGGGATTCTCCTACAATGAGCAGTTCTTC	CASSSGLALGFSYNEQFF
TRBJ2-7	TRBV6-5	-	-	TGTGCCAGTGGGGGAGAACCCTACAATGAGCAGTACTTC	CASGGEPYNEQYF
TRBJ2-5	TRBV10-3	-	-	TGTGCCATCGGACTTTCAGAGACCCAGTACTTC	CAIGLSETQYF
TRBJ1-4	TRBV14	-	-	TGTGCCAGCAGCCAAACCTTGGACTGGGGAACTGGAAAACTGTTTTTT	CASSQTLDWGTGKLFF
TRBJ2-7	TRBV11-2	few	TRBD2	TGTGCCAGCAGCTTAGTTAAGCCGGGACTAGATTACGAGCAGTACTTC	CASSLVKPGLDYEQYF
TRBJ1-6	TRBV27	-	-	TGTGCCAGCGGTCCAATAAGTGGGTCCTATAATTCACCCCTCCACTTT	CASGPISGSYNSPLHF
TRBJ2-3	TRBV7-9	-	-	TGTGCCAGCAGCTTAGCCCCTTCGAAGGATACGCAGTATTTT	CASSLAPSKDTQYF
TRBJ2-2	TRBV29-1	few	TRBD2	TGCAGCGTTGAAGTAAAAGCGGGGGTGGGGGAGCTGTTTTTT	CSVEVKAGVGELFF
TRBJ1-2	TRBV6-5	-	-	TGTGCCAGCAGTTACTATACAGGCGACTATGGCTACACCTTC	CASSYYTGDYGYTF
TRBJ1-2	TRBV20-1	few	-	TGCAGTGCCGCGGGCGGGGATAACTATGGCTACACCTTC	CSAAGGDNYGYTF
TRBJ1-2	TRBV20-1	-	-	TGCAGTGCCCATGACTGGAAGAGAGGCTACACCTTC	CSAHDWKRGYTF
TRBJ2-1	TRBV6-2/TRBV6-3	few	-	TGTGCCAGCAGTTACTCGCAGGGCGTCGCCTACAATGAGCAGTTCTTC	CASSYSQGVAYNEQFF
TRBJ2-7	TRBV6-5	few	TRBD1	TGTGCCAGCGGGGAGACTTCAGGGGGTTGGGAGCAGTACTTC	CASGETSGGWEQYF
TRBJ2-3	TRBV4-1	few	-	TGCGCCAGCAGCCAAGTTGGGGGGGCTCTAGGGGATACGCAGTATTTT	CASSQVGGALGDTQYF
TRBJ2-7	TRBV5-6	-	-	TGTGCCAGCAGCGCCGACAGAGAATACGAGCAGTACTTC	CASSADREYEQYF
TRBJ2-1	TRBV9	-	-	TGTGCCAGCAGCGTACAGGGAGGTACCTACAATGAGCAGTTCTTC	CASSVQGGTYNEQFF
TRBJ2-7	TRBV10-3	-	-	TGTGCCATCGGTGAACGGGGGCTTGGCGAGCAGTACTTC	CAIGERGLGEQYF
TRBJ2-5	TRBV3-1	-	TRBD2	TGTGCCAGCAGCCCTCCGGGGCGGGGGGCTACCCAGTACTTC	CASSPPGRGATQYF
TRBJ2-1	TRBV20-1	-	-	TGCAGTGCTAGCACCAAGGGGAATGAGCAGTTCTTC	CSASTKGNEQFF
TRBJ2-5	TRBV13	-	TRBD2	TGTGCCAGCAGCAATCGCGGGGGGGCCCTGGAGACCCAGTACTTC	CASSNRGGALETQYF
TRBJ1-6	TRBV27	-	TRBD1	TGTGCCAGCAGTCCCACCCAGACAGGGGGATTTTCACCCCTCCACTTT	CASSPTQTGGFSPLHF
TRBJ2-7	TRBV5-1	once	TRBD2	TGCGCCAGCAGCTTGGAGTGGCTAGCGGGACCCATTTACGAGCAGTACTTC	CASSLEWLAGPIYEQYF
TRBJ1-1	TRBV5-1	-	-	TGCGCCATCGACTTTGGGGAACAGGGATGTATGGACACTGAAGCTTTCTTT	CAIDFGEQGCMDTEAFF
TRBJ1-2	TRBV7-2	-	TRBD1	TGTGCCAGCAGCTTAGAGGTCCTGGACAGGGGGAACTATGGCTACACCTTC	CASSLEVLDRGNYGYTF
TRBJ2-1	TRBV7-9	many	-	TGTGCCAGCAGCTCTGGGACATCCTTCAATGAGCAGTTCTTC	CASSSGTSFNEQFF
TRBJ2-3	TRBV10-3	-	TRBD2	TGTGCCATCAGTGCTGTCCTTGGACTAGCGGTTAGCACAGATACGCAGTATTTT	CAISAVLGLAVSTDTQYF
TRBJ2-5	TRBV18	-	TRBD2	TGTGCCAGCTCACCAGCTGGGGGGACTAGCGGCCAAGAGACCCAGTACTTC	CASSPAGGTSGQETQYF
TRBJ2-7	TRBV21-1	few	-	TGTGCCAGCAGCTTCCCCGGGACACTCTACGAGCAGTACTTC	CASSFPGTLYEQYF
TRBJ2-5	TRBV24-1	-	-	TGTGCCACCAGTGATGGGGCCATCGAGACCCAGTACTTC	CATSDGAIETQYF
TRBJ2-7	TRBV10-3	-	TRBD1	TGTGCCATCAAGGGGGGACAGGGGGACTACGAGCAGTACTTC	CAIKGGQGDYEQYF
TRBJ2-1	TRBV11-2	-	TRBD2	TGTGCCAGCAGGACCTCCCTAGCGGATAACAATGAGCAGTTCTTC	CASRTSLADNNEQFF
TRBJ1-2	TRBV10-3	once	-	TGTGCCATCTCCGGAGGCAATCATCTCGGGTATGGCTACACCTTC	CAISGGNHLGYGYTF
TRBJ1-3	TRBV29-1	-	-	TGCAGCGTTGTTAACCCACTGAGCTCTGGAAACACCATATATTTT	CSVVNPLSSGNTIYF
TRBJ1-6	TRBV10-2	-	TRBD1	TGCGCCAGCAGTTCAGGGGGCTATAATTCACCCCTCCACTTT	CASSSGGYNSPLHF
TRBJ2-7	TRBV6-2/TRBV6-3	-	-	TGTGCCAGCAGTTACGAGGCAGGACCTGACGAGCAGTACTTC	CASSYEAGPDEQYF
TRBJ1-6	TRBV6-5	-	-	TGTGCCAGCAGTTACTCCCGTGTGGGTAATTCACCCCTCCACTTT	CASSYSRVGNSPLHF
TRBJ2-5	TRBV6-2/TRBV6-3	few	-	TGTGCCAGCAGGCCAGTAGGTTGGGCGGAGTTGGAGACCCAGTACTTC	CASRPVGWAELETQYF
TRBJ2-5	TRBV2	-	TRBD2	TGTGCCAGCGACGAAGCGGGGACCCGAGCTTCAGAGCAGTACTTC	CASDEAGTRASEQYF
TRBJ1-4	TRBV5-1	-	-	TGCGCCAGCAGCCAGGACTTCGCCGCTAATGAAAAACTGTTTTTT	CASSQDFAANEKLFF
TRBJ1-2	TRBV6-5	-	-	TGTGCCAGCAGTTATGAGGGAAATCGGTATGGCTACACCTTC	CASSYEGNRYGYTF
TRBJ2-5	TRBV7-9	-	TRBD1	TGTGCCAGCAGACTACAGGGGACCCAAGAGACCCAGTACTTC	CASRLQGTQETQYF
TRBJ2-5	TRBV11-2	-	TRBD2	TGTGCCAGCAGTCGGACGGGCGGACTAGCGGGAGTGGTGGAGACCCAGTACTTC	CASSRTGGLAGVVETQYF
TRBJ2-5	TRBV28	-	TRBD2	TGTGCCAGCAGTGGCCGGTCGACTAGCGGACAAGAGACCCAGTACTTC	CASSGRSTSGQETQYF
TRBJ2-1	TRBV3-1	-	-	TGTGCCAGCAGCCAAGGGGCCGGGACCGGATCGAATGAGCAGTTCTTC	CASSQGAGTGSNEQFF
TRBJ2-2	TRBV10-2	-	-	TGCGCCAGCAGCTGGCCGACCCAGACCAGGAACACCGGGGAGCTGTTTTTT	CASSWPTQTRNTGELFF
TRBJ2-3	TRBV12-3/TRBV12-4	few	-	TGTGCCAGCAGTCCCCACAGGGCGTCCCAATCAGGCACAGATACGCAGTATTTT	CASSPHRASQSGTDTQYF
TRBJ2-3	TRBV4-2	-	TRBD2	TGTGCCAGCAGCCAAGTGACTAGCGGGGCTTCAGATACGCAGTATTTT	CASSQVTSGASDTQYF
TRBJ2-3	TRBV6-1	-	-	TGTGCCAGCAGTGAGGGGCCAGGGATTCCAGATACGCAGTATTTT	CASSEGPGIPDTQYF
TRBJ1-1	TRBV18	-	-	TGTGCCAGCTCACCATTTAACGGGGACACTGAAGCTTTCTTT	CASSPFNGDTEAFF
TRBJ2-7	TRBV3-1	-	-	TGTGCCAGCAGCCCCCGGTCCAGCTCTGAGCAGTACTTC	CASSPRSSSEQYF
TRBJ2-1	TRBV6-6	many	-	TGTGCCAGCAACCCGACGGGAATCTACAATGAGCAGTTCTTC	CASNPTGIYNEQFF
TRBJ2-7	TRBV13	-	TRBD1	TGTGCCAGCAGCTTATCTGGTAACAGGGGGCTCTACGAGCAGTACTTC	CASSLSGNRGLYEQYF